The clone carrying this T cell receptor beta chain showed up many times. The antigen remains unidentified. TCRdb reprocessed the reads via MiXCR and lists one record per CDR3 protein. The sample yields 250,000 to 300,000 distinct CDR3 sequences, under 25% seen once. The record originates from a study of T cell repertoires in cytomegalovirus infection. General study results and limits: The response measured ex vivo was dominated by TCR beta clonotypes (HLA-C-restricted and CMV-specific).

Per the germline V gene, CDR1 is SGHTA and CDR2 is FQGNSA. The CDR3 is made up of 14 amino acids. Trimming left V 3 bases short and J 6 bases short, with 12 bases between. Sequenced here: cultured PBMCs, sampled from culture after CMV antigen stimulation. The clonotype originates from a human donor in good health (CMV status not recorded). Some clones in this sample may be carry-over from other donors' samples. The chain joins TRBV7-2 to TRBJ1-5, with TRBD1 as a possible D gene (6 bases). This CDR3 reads CASSFSRGSQPQHF. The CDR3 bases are TGTGCCAGCAGCTTCTCCAGGGGTAGTCAGCCCCAGCATTTT.